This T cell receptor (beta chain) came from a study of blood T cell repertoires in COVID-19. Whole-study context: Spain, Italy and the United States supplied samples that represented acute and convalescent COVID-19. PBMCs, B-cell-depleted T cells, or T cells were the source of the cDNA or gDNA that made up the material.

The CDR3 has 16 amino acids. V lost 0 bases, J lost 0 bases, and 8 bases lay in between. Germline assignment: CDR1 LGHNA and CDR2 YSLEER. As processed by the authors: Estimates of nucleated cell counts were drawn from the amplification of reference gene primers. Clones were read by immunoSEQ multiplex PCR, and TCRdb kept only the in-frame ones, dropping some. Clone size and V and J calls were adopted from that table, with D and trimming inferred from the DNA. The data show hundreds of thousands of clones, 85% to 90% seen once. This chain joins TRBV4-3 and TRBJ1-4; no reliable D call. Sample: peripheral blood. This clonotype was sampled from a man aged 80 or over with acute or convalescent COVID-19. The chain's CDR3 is CASSQDLGTTNEKLFF. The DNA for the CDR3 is TGCGCCAGCAGCCAAGATCTCGGGACAACTAATGAAAAACTGTTTTTT.